This TCR beta chain was captured by sequencing in a study of OX40 agonist ivuxolimab in advanced cancers. Study details: Patients were given ivuxolimab, an antibody that agonizes OX40 (CD134).

Assay used: immunoSEQ multiplex PCR; TCRdb lists only in-frame clones, some missing. The repertoire holds about 81,000 clones, with 85% to 95% as singletons. V was cut by 11 bases and J by 0 bases, with 13 bases left in between. CDR1 is ENHRY, CDR2 SYGVKD, per germline. The CDR3 loop spans 13 amino acids. The source material was CD4+ or CD8+ T cells sorted from blood, sampled in a trial of the OX40 agonist ivuxolimab. V gene TRBV10-3 combines with J gene TRBJ1-2, with D perhaps matching TRBD1 (6 bases). The receptor comes from an adult with an advanced solid tumor such as melanoma, head and neck, liver or kidney cancer. CDR3 nucleotides: TGTGCCTCGGCGGACAGTCCTAACTATGGCTACACCTTC. This sequence encodes CASADSPNYGYTF.